This entry describes one TCR beta chain. Its antigen is currently unknown. The data stem from a study of T cell repertoires in cytomegalovirus infection. Study as a whole: Recently identified HLA-C-restricted CMV epitopes and well-studied HLA-B-restricted CMV epitopes were used by the study. Public TCR beta signatures indicated both CMV infection and matching HLA type.

Germline V CDR1 and CDR2: DFQATT, SNEGSKA (reference sequence). Losses at the gene ends were 0 bases for V and 8 bases for J; bases not matched to a gene: 18. The CDR3 is made up of 19 amino acids. TCRdb redid the calling of the reads with MiXCR, one entry per CDR3 protein. Seen here are 200,000 to 250,000 distinct CDR3 sequences, 38% observed once, and the top ten hold 59%. The chain uses TRBV20-1 and TRBJ2-1; 11 bases are shared with TRBD2. This sequence was found in a human donor in good health (CMV status not recorded). Some clones in this sample may be carry-over from other donors' samples. The starting material was CD8+ T cells from cultured PBMCs, obtained from culture after CMV antigen stimulation. The CDR3 DNA follows: TGCAGTGCTAGAGATACCCTAGCGGGGGGACCCAGAGCCTCGGATGAGCAGTTCTTC. Its protein is CSARDTLAGGPRASDEQFF.